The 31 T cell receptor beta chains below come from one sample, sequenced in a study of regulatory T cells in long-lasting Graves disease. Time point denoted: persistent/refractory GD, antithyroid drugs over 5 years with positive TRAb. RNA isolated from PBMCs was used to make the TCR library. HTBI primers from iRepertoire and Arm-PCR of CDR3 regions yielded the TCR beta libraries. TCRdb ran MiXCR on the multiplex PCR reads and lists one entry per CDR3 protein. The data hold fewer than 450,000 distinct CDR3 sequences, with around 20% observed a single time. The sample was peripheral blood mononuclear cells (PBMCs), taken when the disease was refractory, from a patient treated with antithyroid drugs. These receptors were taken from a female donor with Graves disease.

The CDR3 spells CASRAGAPSYEQYF. The CDR3 DNA follows: TGTGCCAGCAGAGCAGGAGCCCCTTCCTACGAGCAGTACTTC. The chain combines TRBV6-1 with TRBJ2-7; no clear D gene. V dropped 6 bases and J dropped 1 base, with 13 bases sitting between them. The CDR3 covers 14 residues. Germline CDR1 is MNHNS and CDR2 is SASEGT.

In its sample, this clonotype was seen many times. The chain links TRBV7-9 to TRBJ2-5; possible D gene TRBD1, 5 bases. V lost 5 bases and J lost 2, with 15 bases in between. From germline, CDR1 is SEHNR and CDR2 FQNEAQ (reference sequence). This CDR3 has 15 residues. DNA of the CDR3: TGTGCCAGCAGCCTACCTCTCGACAGTCAAGAGACCCAGTACTTC. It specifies CASSLPLDSQETQYF.

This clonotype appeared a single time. This CDR3 reads CAWSGHNTGELFF. In nucleotides, the CDR3 is TGTGCCTGGAGTGGGCACAACACCGGGGAGCTGTTTTTT. This rearrangement joins TRBV30 to TRBJ2-2; D unresolved. The CDR3 runs to 13 residues. V was cut by 1 base and J by 2 bases, with 5 bases left in between. Germline V gene lookup returns CDR1 GTSNPN and CDR2 SVGIG (reference sequence). The whole variable domain, remainder taken from reference TRBV30 and TRBJ2-2, is SQTIHQWPATLVQPVGSPLSLECTVEGTSNPNLYWYRQAAGRGLQLLFYSVGIGQISSEVPQNLSASRPQDRQFILSSKKLLLSDSGFYLCAWSGHNTGELFFGEGSRLTVL.

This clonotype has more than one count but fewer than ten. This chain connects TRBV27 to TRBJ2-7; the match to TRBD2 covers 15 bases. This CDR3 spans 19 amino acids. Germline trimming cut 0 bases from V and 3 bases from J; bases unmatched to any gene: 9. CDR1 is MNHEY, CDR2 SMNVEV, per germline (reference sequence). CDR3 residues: CASSLSNSPGLAGGYEQYF. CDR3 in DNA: TGTGCCAGCAGTTTATCGAATTCCCCGGGACTAGCGGGAGGCTACGAGCAGTACTTC.

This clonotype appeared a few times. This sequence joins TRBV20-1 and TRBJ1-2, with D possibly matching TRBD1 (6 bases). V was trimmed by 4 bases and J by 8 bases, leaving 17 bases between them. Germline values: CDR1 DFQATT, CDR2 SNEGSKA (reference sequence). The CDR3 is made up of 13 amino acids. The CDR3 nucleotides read TGCAGTGCTACCCCCCTTGGGGGGCGAGGCTACACCTTC. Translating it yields CSATPLGGRGYTF.

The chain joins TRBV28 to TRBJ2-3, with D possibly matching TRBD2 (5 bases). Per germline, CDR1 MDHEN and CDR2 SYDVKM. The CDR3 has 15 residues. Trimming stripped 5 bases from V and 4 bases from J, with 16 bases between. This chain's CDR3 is CASSLQGVEADTQYF. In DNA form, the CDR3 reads TGTGCCAGCAGTCTCCAAGGCGTGGAGGCAGATACGCAGTATTTT.

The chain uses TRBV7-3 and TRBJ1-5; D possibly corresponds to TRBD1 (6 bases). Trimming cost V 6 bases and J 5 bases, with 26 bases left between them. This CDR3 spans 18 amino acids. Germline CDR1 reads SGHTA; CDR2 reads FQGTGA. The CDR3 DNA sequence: TGTGCCAGCAGTCCAACCGGCCAGGCAGGGGTAAAATATCAGCCCCAGCATTTT. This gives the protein CASSPTGQAGVKYQPQHF.

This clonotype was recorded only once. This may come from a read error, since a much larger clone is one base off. CDR3 sequence (DNA): TGTACCAGCAGCTCCCAAGCTGGGAGCTCCTACGAGCAGTACTTC. Protein: CTSSSQAGSSYEQYF. This sequence joins TRBV7-6 and TRBJ2-7; D may be TRBD2 (5 bases). CDR1 SGHVS and CDR2 FNYEAQ come from the germline V gene. This CDR3 has 15 residues.

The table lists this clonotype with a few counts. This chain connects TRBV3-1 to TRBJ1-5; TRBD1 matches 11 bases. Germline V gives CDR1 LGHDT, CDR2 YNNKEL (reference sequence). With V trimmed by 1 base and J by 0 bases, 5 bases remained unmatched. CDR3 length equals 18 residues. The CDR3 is CASSQGGQGVGSNQPQHF. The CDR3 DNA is TGTGCCAGCAGCCAAGGGGGACAGGGGGTGGGTAGCAATCAGCCCCAGCATTTT.

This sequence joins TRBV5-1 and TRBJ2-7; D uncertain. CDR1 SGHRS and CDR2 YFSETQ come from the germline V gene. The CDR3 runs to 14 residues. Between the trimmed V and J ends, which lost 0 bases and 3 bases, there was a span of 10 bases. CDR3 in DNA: TGCGCCAGCAGCTTGGATGCAGGATTCTACGAGCAGTACTTC. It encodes CASSLDAGFYEQYF.

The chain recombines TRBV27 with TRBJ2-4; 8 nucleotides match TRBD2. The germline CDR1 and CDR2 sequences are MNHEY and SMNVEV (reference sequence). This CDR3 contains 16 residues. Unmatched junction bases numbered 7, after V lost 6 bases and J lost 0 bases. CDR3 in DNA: TGTGCCAGCAGCCCTACTAGCGGCTTAGCCAAAAACATTCAGTACTTC. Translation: CASSPTSGLAKNIQYF.

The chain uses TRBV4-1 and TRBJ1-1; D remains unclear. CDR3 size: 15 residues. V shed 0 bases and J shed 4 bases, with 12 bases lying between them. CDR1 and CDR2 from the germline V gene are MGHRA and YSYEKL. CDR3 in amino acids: CASSQDSLIATEAFF. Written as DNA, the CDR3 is TGCGCCAGCAGCCAAGATTCCCTCATCGCCACTGAAGCTTTCTTT.

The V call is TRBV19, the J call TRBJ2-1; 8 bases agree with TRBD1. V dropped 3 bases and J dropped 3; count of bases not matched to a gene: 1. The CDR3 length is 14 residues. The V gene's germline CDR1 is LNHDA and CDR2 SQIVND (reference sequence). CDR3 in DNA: TGTGCCAGTAGTATCAGGGGGCTCTACAATGAGCAGTTCTTC. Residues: CASSIRGLYNEQFF.

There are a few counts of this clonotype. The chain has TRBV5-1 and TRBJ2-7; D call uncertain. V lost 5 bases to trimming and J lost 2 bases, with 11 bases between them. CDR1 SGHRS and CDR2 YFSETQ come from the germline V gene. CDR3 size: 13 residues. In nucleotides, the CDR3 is TGCGCCAGCAGGCCCTGGGGTCCCTACGAGCAGTACTTC. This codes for CASRPWGPYEQYF.

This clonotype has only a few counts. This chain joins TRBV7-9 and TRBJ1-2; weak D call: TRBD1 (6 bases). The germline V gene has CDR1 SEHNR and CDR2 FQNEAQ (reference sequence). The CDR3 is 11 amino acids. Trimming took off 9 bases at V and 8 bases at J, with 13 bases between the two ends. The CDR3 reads CASRTVRGYTF. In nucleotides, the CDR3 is TGTGCCAGTCGGACAGTCCGCGGCTACACCTTC.

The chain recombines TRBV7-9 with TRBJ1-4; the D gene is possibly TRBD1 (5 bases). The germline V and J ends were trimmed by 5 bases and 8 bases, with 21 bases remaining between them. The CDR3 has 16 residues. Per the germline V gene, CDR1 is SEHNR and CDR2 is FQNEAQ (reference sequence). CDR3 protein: CASSLGGSGHGEKLFF. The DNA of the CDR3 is TGTGCCAGCAGCCTCGGGGGGTCGGGGCACGGGGAAAAACTGTTTTTT.

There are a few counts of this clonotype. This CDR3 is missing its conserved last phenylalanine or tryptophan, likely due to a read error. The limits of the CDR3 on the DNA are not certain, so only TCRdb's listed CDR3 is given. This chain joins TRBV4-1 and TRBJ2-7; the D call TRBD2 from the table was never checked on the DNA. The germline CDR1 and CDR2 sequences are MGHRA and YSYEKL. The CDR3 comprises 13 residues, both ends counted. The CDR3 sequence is CASSQGGRDSLFL.

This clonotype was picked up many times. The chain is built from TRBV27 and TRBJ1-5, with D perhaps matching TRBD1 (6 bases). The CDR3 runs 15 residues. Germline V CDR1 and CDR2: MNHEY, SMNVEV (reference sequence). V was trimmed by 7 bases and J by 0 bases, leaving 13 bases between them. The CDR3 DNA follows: TGTGCCAGCACCGAAGGGGGAAATAGCAATCAGCCCCAGCATTTT. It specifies CASTEGGNSNQPQHF.

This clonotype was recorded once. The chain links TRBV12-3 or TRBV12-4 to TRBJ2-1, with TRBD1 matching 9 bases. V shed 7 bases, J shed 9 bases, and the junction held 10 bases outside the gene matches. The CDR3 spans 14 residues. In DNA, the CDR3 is TGTGCCAGCACCCCCACAGGGGGCTTGGGTGAGCAGTTCTTC. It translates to CASTPTGGLGEQFF.

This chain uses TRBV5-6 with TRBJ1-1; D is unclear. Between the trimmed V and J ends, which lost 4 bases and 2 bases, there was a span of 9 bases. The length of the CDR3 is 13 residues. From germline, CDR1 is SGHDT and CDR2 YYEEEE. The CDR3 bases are TGTGCCAGCAGCCATACTCTAAACACTGAAGCTTTCTTT. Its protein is CASSHTLNTEAFF.

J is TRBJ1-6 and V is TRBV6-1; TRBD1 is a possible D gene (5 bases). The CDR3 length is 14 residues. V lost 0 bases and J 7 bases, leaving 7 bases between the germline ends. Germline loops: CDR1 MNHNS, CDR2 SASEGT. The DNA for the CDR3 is TGTGCCAGCAGTGAAGCAGGGGTCAATTCACCCCTCCACTTT. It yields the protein CASSEAGVNSPLHF.

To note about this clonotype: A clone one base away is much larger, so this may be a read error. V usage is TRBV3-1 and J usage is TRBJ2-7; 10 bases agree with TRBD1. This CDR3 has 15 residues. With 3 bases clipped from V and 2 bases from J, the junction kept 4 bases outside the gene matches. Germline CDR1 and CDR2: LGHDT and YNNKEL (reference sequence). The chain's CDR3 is CASSQWDRGTYEQYF. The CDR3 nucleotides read TGTGCCAGCAGCCAGTGGGACAGGGGCACCTACGAGCAGTACTTC.

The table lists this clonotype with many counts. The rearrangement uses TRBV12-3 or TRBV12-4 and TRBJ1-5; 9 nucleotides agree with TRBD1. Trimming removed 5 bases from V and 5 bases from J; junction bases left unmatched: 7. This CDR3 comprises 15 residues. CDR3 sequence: CASSIAQGAHQPQHF. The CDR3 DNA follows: TGTGCCAGCAGTATCGCACAGGGGGCCCATCAGCCCCAGCATTTT.

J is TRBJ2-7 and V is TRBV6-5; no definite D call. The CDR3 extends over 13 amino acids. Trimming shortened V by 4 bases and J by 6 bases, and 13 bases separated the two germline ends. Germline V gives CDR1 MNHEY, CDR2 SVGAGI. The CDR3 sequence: CASSFRAQSEQYF. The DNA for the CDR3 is TGTGCCAGCAGTTTCCGGGCCCAATCCGAGCAGTACTTC.

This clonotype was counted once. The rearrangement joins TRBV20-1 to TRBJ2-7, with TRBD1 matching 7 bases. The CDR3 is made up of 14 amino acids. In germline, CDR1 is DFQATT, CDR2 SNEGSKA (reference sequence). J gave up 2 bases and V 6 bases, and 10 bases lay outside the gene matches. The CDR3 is CSAPRTGFTYEQYF. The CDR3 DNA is TGCAGTGCCCCGCGGACAGGCTTCACCTACGAGCAGTACTTC.

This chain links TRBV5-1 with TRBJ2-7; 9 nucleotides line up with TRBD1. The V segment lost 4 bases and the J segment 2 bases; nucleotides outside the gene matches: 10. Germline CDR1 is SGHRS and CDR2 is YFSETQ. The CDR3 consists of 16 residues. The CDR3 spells CASSRRTGDYTYEQYF. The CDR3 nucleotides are TGCGCCAGCAGCCGCCGGACAGGGGACTATACCTACGAGCAGTACTTC.

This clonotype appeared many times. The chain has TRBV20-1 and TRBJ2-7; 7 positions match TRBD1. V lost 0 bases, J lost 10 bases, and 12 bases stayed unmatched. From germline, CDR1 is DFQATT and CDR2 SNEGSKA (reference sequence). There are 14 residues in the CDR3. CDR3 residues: CSARDPGQTLGQYF. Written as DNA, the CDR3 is TGCAGTGCTAGAGATCCGGGACAGACACTTGGACAGTACTTC.

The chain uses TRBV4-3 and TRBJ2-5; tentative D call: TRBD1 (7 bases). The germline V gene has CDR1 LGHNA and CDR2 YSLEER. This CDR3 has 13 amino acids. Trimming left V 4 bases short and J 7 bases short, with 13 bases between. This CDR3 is CASSPGGGGTQYF. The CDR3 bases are TGCGCCAGCAGCCCAGGGGGAGGAGGGACCCAGTACTTC.

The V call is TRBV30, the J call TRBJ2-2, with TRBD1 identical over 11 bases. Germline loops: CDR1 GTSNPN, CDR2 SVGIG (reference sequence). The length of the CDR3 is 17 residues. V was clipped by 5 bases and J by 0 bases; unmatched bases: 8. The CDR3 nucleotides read TGTGCCTGGCGGGCGGACAGGGGGCCCCCGAACACCGGGGAGCTGTTTTTT. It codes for CAWRADRGPPNTGELFF.

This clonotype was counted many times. Here the CDR3 DNA reads TGTGCCAGCAGTGCGGAACATCTCGGCCAGCCCCAGCATTTT. Translation gives CASSAEHLGQPQHF. V gene TRBV2 combines with J gene TRBJ1-5; the D is unclear. Deletions cut 4 bases from V and 7 bases from J, with 14 bases between. Germline V lookup: CDR1 SNHLY, CDR2 FYNNEI. The length of the CDR3 is 14 residues.

The CDR3 nucleotides read TGTGCCAGCAGCTTAGACGAATTTTTTGAAGCTTTCTTT. Its translation is CASSLDEFFEAFF. The chain recombines TRBV7-9 with TRBJ1-1; D is uncertain. The CDR3 totals 13 residues. Germline assignment: CDR1 SEHNR and CDR2 FQNEAQ (reference sequence). V lost 1 base and J 7 bases, leaving 10 bases between the germline ends.